This T cell receptor beta chain is from a study of Graves' ophthalmopathy and Graves' hyperthyroidism. The CDR3 is 13 amino acids. CDR1 and CDR2 (germline): DFQATT, SNEGSKA (reference sequence). Between the trimmed V and J ends, which lost 5 bases and 2 bases, there was a span of 13 bases. From RNA, the CDR3 regions of TCR beta chains were amplified and sequenced. Amplification began with first-round RT-PCR using HTBI primers, then second-round multiplex PCR was performed. TCRdb reanalysed the multiplex PCR reads using MiXCR and keeps one entry per CDR3 protein. This table has about 420,000 distinct CDR3 sequences, 21% appearing once. Certain patients, namely those with other autoimmune diseases, uncontrolled infections, pregnancy or lactation, were excluded. As the starting material, 8 to 10 ml of fresh peripheral blood yielded the PBMCs. This clonotype was observed at least ten times.

This TCR was sampled from a young woman with stable Graves' hyperthyroidism. The chain has TRBV20-1 and TRBJ2-7, with D perhaps TRBD1 (6 bases). Sequencing was done on a sample of peripheral blood. The CDR3 sequence is CSARRGDTYEQYF. The DNA of the CDR3 is TGCAGTGCTCGCAGGGGCGATACCTACGAGCAGTACTTC.